Included here is one T cell receptor beta chain sequence, with context. Antigen unknown. RNA transcripts were the template, and TCR beta CDR3 regions were amplified from them. The first-round RT-PCR employed HTBI primers together with the Qiagen OneStep RT-PCR kit. A multiplex PCR was then performed as the second round. From the multiplex PCR reads, TCRdb called clonotypes with MiXCR, one entry per CDR3 protein. Of about 740,000 distinct CDR3 sequences in the sample, about 44% are singletons; the top ten hold 35% to 55%. This specimen comes from a study of Graves' ophthalmopathy and Graves' hyperthyroidism. The germline V gene encodes CDR1 LNHNV and CDR2 YYDKDF (reference sequence). The CDR3 consists of 13 residues. With V trimmed by 4 bases and J by 4 bases, 2 bases remained unmatched. Thyroid ultrasound, orbital computed tomography, TRAb, serum thyroxine and clinical symptoms formed the basis of diagnosis.

The study's findings and limits: Sensitivity of around 85% and specificity of about 81% were achieved when a 13-signature model separated ophthalmopathy from stable hyperthyroidism.

This chain links TRBV15 with TRBJ2-5; 8 bases map to TRBD1. Sequencing input: peripheral blood. This clonotype was obtained from an adult man with Graves' ophthalmopathy. The CDR3 DNA reads TGTGCCACCAGCAAGGACAGGGTAGAGACCCAGTACTTC. The encoded protein is CATSKDRVETQYF.